This TCR beta chain was observed in a study of T cells in Graves' hyperthyroidism and ophthalmopathy. Researchers amplified the TCR beta CDR3 regions from RNA transcripts. HTBI primers drove first-round RT-PCR of the TCR CDR3. TCRdb reprocessed the multiplex PCR reads with MiXCR, giving one entry per CDR3 protein. Counted here are 530,000 or so distinct CDR3 sequences, around 22% occurring once; the ten biggest clones make up around 11%. Broader study findings: Ophthalmopathy, as predicted by the model, came a median 6.5 months after the prediction. Most thyroid clonotypes expanded above 0.001 were also detected in blood.

In the ophthalmopathy cohort, Clinical Activity Score was at least 3, NOSPECS grade at least 4, and duration under 3 months. Using 10 ml of fresh peripheral blood, PBMCs were prepared. The CDR3 is 13 residues long. V was clipped by 7 bases and J by 4 bases, with 16 bases between them. CDR1 is SQVTM, CDR2 ANQGSEA, per germline. The table lists this clonotype with many counts. Its specificity is not known. The source of this sequence is a woman in her thirties with Graves' ophthalmopathy. The chain links TRBV29-1 to TRBJ1-2; no clear D. The sample was blood. CDR3 protein: CSALTRFGYGYTF. CDR3 nucleotides: TGCAGCGCACTGACCAGGTTTGGCTATGGCTACACCTTC.